Listed below are T cell receptor beta chains from one sample, sequenced in a study of blood T cell repertoires in COVID-19. Clones were sequenced by immunoSEQ multiplex PCR, and TCRdb holds only the in-frame ones, with some missing. The profile shows more than 150,000 clones, approximately 79% of them singletons. The specimen was peripheral blood. The receptors here all came from a man aged 25 to 40 with active or convalescent COVID-19. Both conserved end residues are trimmed from each CDR3. The order of the fields is J gene, CDR3 length, clone size, V gene, CDR3 protein. A clone size is listed for some rows: how often the clone was seen (once, few, many), or a class if it is expanded.

J gene: TRBJ2-3
CDR3 length: 14
clone size: -
V gene: TRBV30
CDR3 protein: AWSVGQGASTDTQY

J gene: TRBJ1-1
CDR3 length: 13
clone size: -
V gene: TRBV19
CDR3 protein: ASSPTTGKNTEAF

J gene: TRBJ2-2
CDR3 length: 13
clone size: -
V gene: TRBV6-5
CDR3 protein: ASRRQGSNTGELF

J gene: TRBJ1-2
CDR3 length: 12
clone size: -
V gene: TRBV19
CDR3 protein: ASSTRTSSYGYT

J gene: TRBJ2-1
CDR3 length: 9
clone size: few
V gene: TRBV6-5
CDR3 protein: ASSVYNEQF

J gene: TRBJ2-1
CDR3 length: 13
clone size: -
V gene: TRBV5-1
CDR3 protein: ASSDDRGTYNEQF

J gene: TRBJ1-4
CDR3 length: 13
clone size: once
V gene: TRBV9
CDR3 protein: ASSFRGLGSEKLF

J gene: TRBJ2-3
CDR3 length: 13
clone size: -
V gene: TRBV6-5
CDR3 protein: ASSASGYSTDTQY

J gene: TRBJ1-4
CDR3 length: 9
clone size: -
V gene: TRBV30
CDR3 protein: AWGGLEKLF

J gene: TRBJ2-7
CDR3 length: 13
clone size: -
V gene: TRBV11-3
CDR3 protein: ASSSRTGPSYEQY

J gene: TRBJ1-1
CDR3 length: 13
clone size: few
V gene: TRBV7-9
CDR3 protein: ASSSPRTGLTEAF

J gene: TRBJ1-3
CDR3 length: 12
clone size: -
V gene: TRBV3-1/TRBV3-2
CDR3 protein: ASSQAAEGNTIY

J gene: TRBJ2-1
CDR3 length: 17
clone size: -
V gene: TRBV7-8
CDR3 protein: ASRSDRARSGSNYNEQF

J gene: TRBJ1-2
CDR3 length: 11
clone size: -
V gene: TRBV7-2
CDR3 protein: ASSLGQGNGYT

J gene: TRBJ1-3
CDR3 length: 16
clone size: -
V gene: TRBV11-2
CDR3 protein: ASSLDLSRGTSGNTIY

J gene: TRBJ1-2
CDR3 length: 12
clone size: -
V gene: TRBV27
CDR3 protein: ASSYIGTNYGYT

J gene: TRBJ2-3
CDR3 length: 14
clone size: -
V gene: TRBV5-1
CDR3 protein: ASSPGLAGGTDTQY

J gene: TRBJ2-5
CDR3 length: 12
clone size: once
V gene: TRBV5-1
CDR3 protein: ASSPWTPQETQY

J gene: TRBJ2-1
CDR3 length: 12
clone size: -
V gene: TRBV7-2
CDR3 protein: ASSMWGGPNEQF

J gene: TRBJ2-6
CDR3 length: 12
clone size: -
V gene: TRBV30
CDR3 protein: AWRDRAGANVLT

J gene: TRBJ2-2
CDR3 length: 16
clone size: few
V gene: TRBV18
CDR3 protein: ASSPIPPGGANTGELF

J gene: TRBJ1-6
CDR3 length: 12
clone size: once
V gene: TRBV2
CDR3 protein: ASSVRGDNSPLH

J gene: TRBJ2-7
CDR3 length: 11
clone size: -
V gene: TRBV27
CDR3 protein: ASSLAGIHEQY

J gene: TRBJ1-4
CDR3 length: 13
clone size: -
V gene: TRBV4-1
CDR3 protein: ASSQVSPTNEKLF

J gene: TRBJ1-6
CDR3 length: 12
clone size: -
V gene: TRBV3-1/TRBV3-2
CDR3 protein: ASSQVSGSSPLH

J gene: TRBJ1-3
CDR3 length: 17
clone size: -
V gene: TRBV7-9
CDR3 protein: ASSWLRQQGVRTGNTIY

J gene: TRBJ1-4
CDR3 length: 9
clone size: -
V gene: TRBV7-9
CDR3 protein: APGTNEKLF

J gene: TRBJ1-6
CDR3 length: 13
clone size: -
V gene: TRBV7-9
CDR3 protein: ASSLGRQGNSPLH

J gene: TRBJ2-2
CDR3 length: 14
clone size: -
V gene: TRBV14
CDR3 protein: ASSQGTSGHTGELF

J gene: TRBJ1-3
CDR3 length: 13
clone size: few
V gene: TRBV19
CDR3 protein: ASSIQDTKGNTIY

J gene: TRBJ1-4
CDR3 length: 13
clone size: -
V gene: TRBV6-2/TRBV6-3
CDR3 protein: ASSFLGTGDEKLF

J gene: TRBJ2-1
CDR3 length: 12
clone size: -
V gene: TRBV5-1
CDR3 protein: ASSLSSPYNEQF

J gene: TRBJ1-4
CDR3 length: 13
clone size: once
V gene: TRBV4-1
CDR3 protein: ASSQDGRGLEKLF

J gene: TRBJ2-5
CDR3 length: 12
clone size: -
V gene: TRBV27
CDR3 protein: ASSLTGAQETQY

J gene: TRBJ2-7
CDR3 length: 17
clone size: -
V gene: TRBV7-7
CDR3 protein: ASSSGPRGLAGDAYEQY

J gene: TRBJ2-1
CDR3 length: 12
clone size: -
V gene: TRBV5-1
CDR3 protein: ASTRTSGNNEQF

J gene: TRBJ1-2
CDR3 length: 12
clone size: -
V gene: TRBV6-2/TRBV6-3
CDR3 protein: ASSYSRADYGYT

J gene: TRBJ2-6
CDR3 length: 12
clone size: -
V gene: TRBV28
CDR3 protein: ASGTGAGANVLT

J gene: TRBJ1-2
CDR3 length: 16
clone size: once
V gene: TRBV7-9
CDR3 protein: ASSLELAGTGIFYGYT

J gene: TRBJ2-7
CDR3 length: 10
clone size: -
V gene: TRBV6-2/TRBV6-3
CDR3 protein: ASSLVAGGLA

J gene: TRBJ1-3
CDR3 length: 12
clone size: few
V gene: TRBV9
CDR3 protein: ASSATGAGNTIY

J gene: TRBJ2-3
CDR3 length: 14
clone size: -
V gene: TRBV2
CDR3 protein: ASSGGLAGPTDTQY

J gene: TRBJ1-1
CDR3 length: 11
clone size: -
V gene: TRBV6-4
CDR3 protein: ASSRQGNTEAF

J gene: TRBJ1-3
CDR3 length: 13
clone size: -
V gene: TRBV19
CDR3 protein: ASSPLLSSGNTIY

J gene: TRBJ2-3
CDR3 length: 15
clone size: -
V gene: TRBV6-2/TRBV6-3
CDR3 protein: ASSYSILALSTDTQY

J gene: TRBJ2-1
CDR3 length: 15
clone size: -
V gene: TRBV10-3
CDR3 protein: AITTRRTSGSYNEQF

J gene: TRBJ1-3
CDR3 length: 10
clone size: -
V gene: TRBV21-1
CDR3 protein: ASSNGGPTIY

J gene: TRBJ2-7
CDR3 length: 11
clone size: -
V gene: TRBV6-5
CDR3 protein: ASKARGEYEQY

J gene: TRBJ2-4
CDR3 length: 15
clone size: -
V gene: TRBV5-4
CDR3 protein: ASSIAGPSLAKNIQY

J gene: TRBJ2-3
CDR3 length: 10
clone size: many
V gene: TRBV6-5
CDR3 protein: ASSPTGTAQY

J gene: TRBJ2-1
CDR3 length: 15
clone size: few
V gene: TRBV6-4
CDR3 protein: ASSASLAGGSYNEQF

J gene: TRBJ1-2
CDR3 length: 10
clone size: -
V gene: TRBV6-5
CDR3 protein: ALEGYNYGYT

J gene: TRBJ2-7
CDR3 length: 13
clone size: -
V gene: TRBV19
CDR3 protein: ASSIDWDRGYEQY

J gene: TRBJ2-3
CDR3 length: 15
clone size: -
V gene: TRBV7-8
CDR3 protein: ASSLGVLAGVTDTQY

J gene: TRBJ1-5
CDR3 length: 13
clone size: few
V gene: TRBV5-6
CDR3 protein: ASSLGTGINQPQH

J gene: TRBJ1-2
CDR3 length: 12
clone size: -
V gene: TRBV27
CDR3 protein: ASGIGGGVKGYT

J gene: TRBJ2-1
CDR3 length: 14
clone size: -
V gene: TRBV24-1
CDR3 protein: ATSDLGQGMRNEQF

J gene: TRBJ2-3
CDR3 length: 13
clone size: once
V gene: TRBV5-1
CDR3 protein: ASSATGTGSDTQY